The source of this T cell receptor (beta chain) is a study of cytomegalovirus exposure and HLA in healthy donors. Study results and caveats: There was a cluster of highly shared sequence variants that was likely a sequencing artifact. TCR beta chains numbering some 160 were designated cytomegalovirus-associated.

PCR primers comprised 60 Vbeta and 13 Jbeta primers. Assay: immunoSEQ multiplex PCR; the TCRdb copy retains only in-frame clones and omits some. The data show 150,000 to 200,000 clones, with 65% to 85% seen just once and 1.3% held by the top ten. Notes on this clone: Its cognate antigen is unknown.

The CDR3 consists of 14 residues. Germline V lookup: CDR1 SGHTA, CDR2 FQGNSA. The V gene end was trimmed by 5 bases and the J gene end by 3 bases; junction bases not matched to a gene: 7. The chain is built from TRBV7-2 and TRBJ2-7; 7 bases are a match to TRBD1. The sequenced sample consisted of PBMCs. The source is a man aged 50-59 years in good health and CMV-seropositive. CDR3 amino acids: CASSRVRDSYEQYF. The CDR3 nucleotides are TGTGCCAGCAGCCGAGTCCGGGACAGCTACGAGCAGTACTTC.